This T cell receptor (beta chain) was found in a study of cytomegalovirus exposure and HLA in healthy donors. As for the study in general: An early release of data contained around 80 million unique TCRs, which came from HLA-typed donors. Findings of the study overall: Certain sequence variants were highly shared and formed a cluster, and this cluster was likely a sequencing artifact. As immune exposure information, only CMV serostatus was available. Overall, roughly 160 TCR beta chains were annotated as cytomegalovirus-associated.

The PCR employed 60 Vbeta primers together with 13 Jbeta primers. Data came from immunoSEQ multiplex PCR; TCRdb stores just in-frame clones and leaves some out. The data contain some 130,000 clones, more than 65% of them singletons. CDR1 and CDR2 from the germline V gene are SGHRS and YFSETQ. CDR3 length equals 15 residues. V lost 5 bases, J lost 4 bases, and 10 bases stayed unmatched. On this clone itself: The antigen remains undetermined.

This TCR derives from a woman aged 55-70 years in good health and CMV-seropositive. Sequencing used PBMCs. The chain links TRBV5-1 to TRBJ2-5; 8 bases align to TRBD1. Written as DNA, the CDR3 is TGCGCCAGCAGTCCTCAGGGGGCAGGCGGAGAGACCCAGTACTTC. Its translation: CASSPQGAGGETQYF.